A single sample gave rise to the 14 T cell receptor beta chains below, sequenced in a study of T cell responses to AZD1222 COVID-19 vaccine. TCRdb's copy holds only in-frame clones and misses some; the assay was immunoSEQ multiplex PCR. The sample comprises about 110,000 clones, just under 95% of which are singletons, and roughly 7.8% rests with the top ten. This material consisted of peripheral blood, taken on day 0 of AZD1222 vaccination. These receptors all stem from an adult in good health.

The chain carries TRBV19 and TRBJ2-1, with TRBD2 matching 10 bases. The V gene's germline CDR1 is LNHDA and CDR2 SQIVND (reference sequence). V lost 1 base, J lost 7 bases, and 1 base stayed unmatched. This CDR3 is built from 14 residues. CDR3 sequence (DNA): TGTGCCAGTAGTATAGTACTAGCGGGAAATGAGCAGTTCTTC. Protein: CASSIVLAGNEQFF.

The J gene is TRBJ1-6, the V gene TRBV18; no clear D. Trimming took 6 bases from V and 3 from J, leaving 3 bases between them. Germline loops: CDR1 KGHSH, CDR2 LQKENI. This CDR3 contains 12 residues. The CDR3: CASSRYNSPLHF. CDR3 nucleotides: TGTGCCAGCTCTCGCTATAATTCACCCCTCCACTTT.

The chain employs TRBV27 and TRBJ1-5; D may be TRBD1 (5 bases). Germline lookup yields CDR1 MNHEY and CDR2 SMNVEV (reference sequence). CDR3 length equals 15 residues. The V gene lost 5 bases and the J gene lost 6 bases, with 17 bases spanning the gap. This CDR3 reads CASSPQGRGFQPQHF. The CDR3 DNA reads as TGTGCCAGCAGTCCCCAGGGTAGAGGGTTTCAGCCCCAGCATTTT.

The J gene is TRBJ1-3, the V gene TRBV15; D unclear. The CDR3 contains 13 residues. V dropped 6 bases and J dropped 2 bases, with 8 bases sitting between them. CDR1 is LNHNV and CDR2 is YYDKDF in the germline V gene (reference sequence). DNA of the CDR3: TGTGCCACCAGACCTAGCCCTGGAAACACCATATATTTT. Its protein product is CATRPSPGNTIYF. Full variable domain (rest looked up from reference TRBV15 and TRBJ1-3): DAMVIQNPRYQVTQFGKPVTLSCSQTLNHNVMYWYQQKSSQAPKLLFHYYDKDFNNEADTPDNFQSRRPNTSFCFLDIRSPGLGDTAMYLCATRPSPGNTIYFGEGSWLTVV.

In this sample, this clone turned up once. The chain uses TRBV28 and TRBJ2-3, with D possibly TRBD1 on 6 matching bases. V was clipped by 5 bases and J by 2 bases, with 14 bases between them. This CDR3 spans 15 amino acids. From germline, CDR1 is MDHEN and CDR2 SYDVKM. This CDR3 is CASSPTRGSTDTQYF. The DNA for the CDR3 is TGTGCCAGCAGTCCGACCAGGGGCTCCACAGATACGCAGTATTTT.

The chain's CDR3 is CASSEAAGSGNTIYF. The DNA for the CDR3 is TGTGCCAGCAGTGAAGCGGCCGGGTCTGGAAACACCATATATTTT. The rearrangement links TRBV6-1 to TRBJ1-3; no definite D call. Germline assignment: CDR1 MNHNS and CDR2 SASEGT. Trimming removed 0 bases from V and 1 base from J, with 7 bases in between. This CDR3 spans 15 amino acids.

This clone has just one count. This chain links TRBV30 with TRBJ2-2, with D perhaps TRBD1 (7 bases). V was cut by 0 bases and J by 5 bases, with 13 bases left in between. This CDR3 is 15 amino acids long. Germline V lookup: CDR1 GTSNPN, CDR2 SVGIG (reference sequence). The CDR3 DNA sequence: TGTGCCTGGAGTGTACCGACAGGGAGGACCGGGGAGCTGTTTTTT. Its protein product is CAWSVPTGRTGELFF.

The CDR3 DNA reads TGTGCCAGCAGTTACTCGAAGGAGAGCTCCTACAATGAGCAGTTCTTC. It specifies CASSYSKESSYNEQFF. The V call is TRBV6-2 or TRBV6-3, the J call TRBJ2-1; no clear D gene. Deletions cut 0 bases from V and 0 bases from J, with 9 bases between. This CDR3 spans 16 amino acids. Germline V CDR1 and CDR2: MNHEY, SVGEGT.

This chain connects TRBV2 to TRBJ1-4; D is unresolved. The CDR3 consists of 20 residues. V lost 2 bases, J lost 2 bases, and 24 bases lay in between. Germline CDR1 SNHLY, CDR2 FYNNEI. The CDR3 loop is CASSENPGGRRISTNEKLFF. The CDR3 bases are TGTGCCAGCAGTGAAAACCCGGGCGGCAGGAGGATTAGTACTAATGAAAAACTGTTTTTT.

The genes are TRBV6-5 and TRBJ1-1; weak D call: TRBD1 (5 bases). CDR1 is MNHEY and CDR2 is SVGAGI in the germline V gene. This CDR3 is built from 13 residues. V gave up 4 bases and J gave up 4 bases, with 10 bases separating them. Written as DNA, the CDR3 is TGTGCCAGCAGTTGGGGGGGAGGCACTGAAGCTTTCTTT. Its protein is CASSWGGGTEAFF.

V gene TRBV27 combines with J gene TRBJ1-1; D may be TRBD1 (5 bases). This CDR3 comprises 15 residues. The germline V gene encodes CDR1 MNHEY and CDR2 SMNVEV (reference sequence). V gave up 1 base and J gave up 5 bases, with 14 bases separating them. This chain's CDR3 is CASSLLGVGGTEAFF. CDR3 DNA: TGTGCCAGCAGTTTATTGGGGGTTGGGGGGACTGAAGCTTTCTTT.

This chain connects TRBV9 to TRBJ1-6; 7 bases are shared with TRBD1. CDR3 length equals 17 residues. Germline lookup yields CDR1 SGDLS and CDR2 YYNGEE. V lost 4 bases, J lost 0 bases, and 7 bases stayed unmatched. CDR3 sequence reads: CASSIDRESSYNSPLHF. Written as DNA, the CDR3 is TGTGCCAGCAGCATAGACAGGGAAAGCTCCTATAATTCACCCCTCCACTTT.

The chain has TRBV27 and TRBJ2-3; 10 bases map to TRBD1. This CDR3 region has 17 residues. The germline gives CDR1 MNHEY, CDR2 SMNVEV (reference sequence). With V trimmed by 3 bases and J by 3 bases, 9 bases remained unmatched. The CDR3 spells CASSFDMTGGATDTQYF. CDR3 coding DNA: TGTGCCAGCAGTTTCGACATGACAGGGGGCGCGACAGATACGCAGTATTTT.

This clone appeared once. The rearrangement links TRBV7-9 to TRBJ1-3, with D possibly matching TRBD1 (6 bases). Trimming pared 3 bases from V and 7 bases from J, leaving 13 bases between. There are 14 residues in the CDR3. The germline gives CDR1 SEHNR, CDR2 FQNEAQ (reference sequence). The CDR3 region is CASSLDSGGNTIYF. As DNA, the CDR3 is TGTGCCAGCAGCTTGGACAGCGGGGGGAACACCATATATTTT.